This TCR beta chain is from a study of identical twins. Study-wide findings and caveats: With abundant cord blood beta clonotypes, insertions were fewer; memory repertoires showed no such pattern. When twins shared out-of-frame alpha sequences, those sequences had excess low generation probability. Donors were not followed over many years; analysis was cross-sectional.

This clonotype has a handful of counts. Antigen: not known. TCRdb redid the calling of the 5' RACE reads with MiXCR, one entry per CDR3 protein. The sample lists roughly 230,000 distinct CDR3 sequences; approximately 8.6% were seen once. This CDR3 is 12 amino acids long. V shed 5 bases and J shed 8 bases, with 12 bases lying between them. The same sample was also studied in work on yellow fever vaccine responses in identical twins.

The chain uses TRBV12-3 or TRBV12-4 and TRBJ1-1; D is undetermined. The sequence was obtained from a woman between 18 and 30 years old in good health. Specimen: CD8+ T cells sorted from blood. The CDR3 region is CASSVPGLEAFF. The CDR3 DNA sequence: TGTGCCAGCAGTGTCCCAGGCTTGGAAGCTTTCTTT.